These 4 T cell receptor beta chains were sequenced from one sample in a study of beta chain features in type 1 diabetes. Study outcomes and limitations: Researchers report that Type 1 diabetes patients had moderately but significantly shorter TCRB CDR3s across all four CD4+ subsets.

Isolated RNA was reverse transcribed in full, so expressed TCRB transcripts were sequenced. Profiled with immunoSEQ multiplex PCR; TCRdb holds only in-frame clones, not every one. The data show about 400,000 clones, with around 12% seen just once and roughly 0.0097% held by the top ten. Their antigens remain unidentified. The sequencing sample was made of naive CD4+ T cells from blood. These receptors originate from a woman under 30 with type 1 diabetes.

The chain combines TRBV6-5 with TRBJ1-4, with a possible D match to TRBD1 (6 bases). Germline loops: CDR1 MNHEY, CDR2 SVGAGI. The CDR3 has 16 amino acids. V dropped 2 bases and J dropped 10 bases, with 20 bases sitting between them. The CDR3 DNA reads TGTGCCAGCAGTTACGACAGGACCAGGCTCGGCGGAAAACTGTTTTTT. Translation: CASSYDRTRLGGKLFF.

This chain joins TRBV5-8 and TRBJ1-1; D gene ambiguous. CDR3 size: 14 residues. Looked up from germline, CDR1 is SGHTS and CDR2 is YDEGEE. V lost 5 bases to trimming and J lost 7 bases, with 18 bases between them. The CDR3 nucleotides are TGTGCCAGCAGGCTTGCGGGTCGTATGGGTGAAGCTTTCTTT. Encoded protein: CASRLAGRMGEAFF. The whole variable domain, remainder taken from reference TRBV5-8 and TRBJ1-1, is EAGVTQSPTHLIKTRGQQATLRCSPISGHTSVYWYQQALGLGLQFLLWYDEGEERNRGNFPPRFSGRQFPNYSSELNVNALELEDSALYLCASRLAGRMGEAFFGQGTRLTVV.

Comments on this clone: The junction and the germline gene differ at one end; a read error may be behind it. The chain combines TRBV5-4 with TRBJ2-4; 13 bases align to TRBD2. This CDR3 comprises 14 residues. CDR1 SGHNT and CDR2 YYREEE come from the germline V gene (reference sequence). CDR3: CASSPRTSGRPENF. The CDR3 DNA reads TGTGCCAGCAGCCCCAGGACTAGCGGGAGACCAGAGAACTTC.

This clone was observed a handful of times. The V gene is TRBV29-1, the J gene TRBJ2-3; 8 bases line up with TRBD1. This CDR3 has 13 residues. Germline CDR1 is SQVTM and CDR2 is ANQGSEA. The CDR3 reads CRATGVWTDTQYF. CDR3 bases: TGCAGAGCGACAGGGGTTTGGACAGATACGCAGTATTTT.